This T cell receptor (beta chain) was obtained from a study of CD8 T cells in ankylosing spondylitis. Libraries for TCR beta were made by quantitative 5'-RACE with molecular barcodes. Via MiXCR, TCRdb re-called the 5' RACE reads, giving one row per CDR3 protein. The sample holds approximately 340,000 distinct CDR3 sequences, 14% to 15% seen once. CDR1 and CDR2 (germline): SNHLY, FYNNEI. The CDR3 loop spans 18 amino acids. V shed 8 bases and J shed 0 bases, with 24 bases lying between them. Points from the study as a whole: Roughly eight highly homologous variants made up a TCR beta motif that seemed to typify ankylosing spondylitis blood.

In regard to this clonotype: Its specificity is unknown.

The chain joins TRBV2 to TRBJ2-3; D may be TRBD1 or TRBD2 (5 bases each). The TCR originated in a male donor with ankylosing spondylitis or in good health (not recorded which). The sequencing input was blood, either unsorted or a sorted T cell fraction (not recorded which). CDR3 amino acids: CASCSPPGTSTSTDTQYF. CDR3 in DNA: TGTGCCAGCTGTTCGCCCCCTGGGACCTCGACTAGCACAGATACGCAGTATTTT.